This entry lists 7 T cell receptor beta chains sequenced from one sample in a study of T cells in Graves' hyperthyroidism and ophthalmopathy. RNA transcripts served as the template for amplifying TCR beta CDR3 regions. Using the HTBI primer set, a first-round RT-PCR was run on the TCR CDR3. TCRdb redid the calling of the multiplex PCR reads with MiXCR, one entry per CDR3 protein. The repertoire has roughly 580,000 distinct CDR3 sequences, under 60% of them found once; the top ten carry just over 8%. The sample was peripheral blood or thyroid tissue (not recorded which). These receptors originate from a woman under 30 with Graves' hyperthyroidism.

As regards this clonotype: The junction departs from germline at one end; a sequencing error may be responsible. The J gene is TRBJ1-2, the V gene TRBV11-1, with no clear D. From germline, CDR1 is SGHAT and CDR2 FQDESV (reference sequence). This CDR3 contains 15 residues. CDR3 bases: TGTGCCAGCAGCTTAGCGCTAATTTCCGACTATGGCCACACCTTC. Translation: CASSLALISDYGHTF.

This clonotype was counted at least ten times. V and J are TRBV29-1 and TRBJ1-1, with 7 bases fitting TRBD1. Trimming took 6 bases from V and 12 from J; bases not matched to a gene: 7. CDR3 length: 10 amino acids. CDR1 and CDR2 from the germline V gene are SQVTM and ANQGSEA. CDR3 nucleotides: TGCAGCGTCGCGACAGGGCGGTCTTTCTTT. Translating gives CSVATGRSFF. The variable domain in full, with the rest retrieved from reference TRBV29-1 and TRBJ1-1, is SAVISQKPSRDICQRGTSLTIQCQVDSQVTMMFWYRQQPGQSLTLIATANQGSEATYESGFVIDKFPISRPNLTFSTLTVSNMSPEDSSIYLCSVATGRSFFGQGTRLTVV.

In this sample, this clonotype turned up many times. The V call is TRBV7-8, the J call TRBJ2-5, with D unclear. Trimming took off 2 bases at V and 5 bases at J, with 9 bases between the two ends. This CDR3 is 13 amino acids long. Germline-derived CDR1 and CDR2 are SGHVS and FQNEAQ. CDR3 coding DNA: TGTGCCAGCAGCTTACCCGTGGCCGAGACCCAGTACTTC. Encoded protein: CASSLPVAETQYF.

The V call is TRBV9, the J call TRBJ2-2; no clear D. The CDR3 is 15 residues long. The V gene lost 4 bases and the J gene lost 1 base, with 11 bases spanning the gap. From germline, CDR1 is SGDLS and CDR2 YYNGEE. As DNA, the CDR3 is TGTGCCAGCAGCCCCCGGACGCTGAACACCGGGGAGCTGTTTTTT. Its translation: CASSPRTLNTGELFF.

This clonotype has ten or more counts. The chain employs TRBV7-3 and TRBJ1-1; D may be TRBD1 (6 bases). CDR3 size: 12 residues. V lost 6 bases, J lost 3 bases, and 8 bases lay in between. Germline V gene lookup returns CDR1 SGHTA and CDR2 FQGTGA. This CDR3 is CASRRTDTEAFF. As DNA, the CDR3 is TGTGCCAGCAGGAGGACAGACACTGAAGCTTTCTTT.

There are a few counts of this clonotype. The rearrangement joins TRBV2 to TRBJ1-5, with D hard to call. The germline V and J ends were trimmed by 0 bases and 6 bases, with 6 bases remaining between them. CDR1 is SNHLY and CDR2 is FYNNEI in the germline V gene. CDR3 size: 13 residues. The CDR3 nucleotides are TGTGCCAGCAGTGAAGCCCCGGGTCAGCCCCAGCATTTT. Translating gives CASSEAPGQPQHF.

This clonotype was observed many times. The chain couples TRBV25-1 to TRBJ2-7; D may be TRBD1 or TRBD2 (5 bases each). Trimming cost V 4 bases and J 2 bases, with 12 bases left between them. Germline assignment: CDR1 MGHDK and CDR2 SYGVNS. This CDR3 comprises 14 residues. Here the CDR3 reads CASSVTGTAYEQYF. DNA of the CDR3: TGTGCCAGCAGTGTAACCGGGACGGCCTACGAGCAGTACTTC.